Included here is one T cell receptor (beta chain) sequence, with context. With 6 bases removed from V and 0 bases from J, the gap between germline ends came to 9 bases. Germline loops: CDR1 SEHNR, CDR2 FQNEAQ (reference sequence). CDR3 size: 13 residues. This entry belongs to a study of shared clonotypes between healthy human individuals. Only in-frame clones appear in the TCRdb table, and some are missing; sequencing was by immunoSEQ multiplex PCR. The sample has about 1.5 million clones; 98% are singletons. V is TRBV7-9 and J is TRBJ2-7; D might be TRBD1 (6 bases). The receptor's source is a man aged 25 to 45 in good health. The sequencing input was naive CD4+ T cells sorted from blood. The subset is: CD45RA+ positively selected. CDR3 loop: CASRPDSSYEQYF. CDR3 in DNA: TGTGCCAGCAGACCGGACAGCTCCTACGAGCAGTACTTC.